The table lists the clone carrying this T cell receptor beta chain with many counts. The source of the sample is a study of T cells in Graves' hyperthyroidism and ophthalmopathy. Study as a whole: Blood from the periphery was taken at initial diagnosis, before any treatment.

Researchers barred patients who had uncontrolled infection, other autoimmune disease, pregnancy or lactation. CDR1 and CDR2 (germline): GTSNPN, SVGIG (reference sequence). J was trimmed by 3 bases and V by 7 bases; bases with no gene match: 11. This CDR3 has 15 amino acids. Amplification targeted TCR beta CDR3 regions from RNA transcripts. Using the HTBI primer set, a first-round RT-PCR was run on the TCR CDR3. TCRdb re-analysed the multiplex PCR reads in MiXCR, keeping a single row per CDR3 protein. The sample has about 520,000 distinct CDR3 sequences; 24% are singletons. The material sequenced was blood. V is TRBV30 and J is TRBJ1-5; 8 nucleotides match TRBD1. This receptor was identified in a woman in her twenties or thirties with Graves' ophthalmopathy. The DNA of the CDR3 is TGTGCCTTGAAAGACAGGGGAAGTTACAATCAGCCCCAGCATTTT. This encodes CALKDRGSYNQPQHF.